This T cell receptor (beta chain) was retrieved from a study of shared clonotypes between healthy human individuals. Naive CD8 cells were CD45RO-negative, positively selected for CCR7, excluding terminally differentiated effector memory CD45RA+ cells. An even split of each subset's genomic DNA across several immunoSEQ plates was performed. Clones were read by immunoSEQ multiplex PCR, and TCRdb kept only the in-frame ones, dropping some. The repertoire consists of roughly 2,000,000 clones, with about 95% occurring once and the leading ten covering 0.95% to 1.5%. Notes on this clone: As yet, its antigen is unknown. Distinct nucleotide sequences in the sample also encode this CDR3.

The CDR3 is 15 amino acids. Looked up from germline, CDR1 is SEHNR and CDR2 is FQNEAQ (reference sequence). The V and J ends lost 5 bases and 4 bases, in that order; junction bases with no gene match: 4. Study findings and constraints: Only blood was sampled; tissue repertoires likely differ.

The receptor was derived from a man in his late teens or twenties in good health. Input material: naive CD8+ T cells sorted from blood. V usage is TRBV7-9 and J usage is TRBJ2-7; 14 bases align to TRBD2. The CDR3 loop reads CASSAGTSGSYEQYF. The CDR3 region has the DNA TGTGCCAGCAGCGCCGGGACTAGCGGGAGTTACGAGCAGTACTTC.